The 2 T cell receptor beta chains in this list originate from one sample, sequenced in a study of a mutant IDH1 vaccine in newly diagnosed glioma. TCRdb keeps only in-frame clones here, not all; method: immunoSEQ multiplex PCR. This table holds about 64,000 clones, 65% to 75% found once. Time point noted: week 35, safety follow-up. Vaccine doses each comprised 300 ug of mutant IDH1 20-mer peptide, with topical imiquimod. Their antigens are not known. The starting material was PBMCs, obtained from a glioma patient whose treatment included an IDH1 peptide vaccine. The receptor set was obtained from a man aged 50 or older with glioma.

The chain employs TRBV4-1 and TRBJ2-1; 7 nucleotides match TRBD1. Germline-derived CDR1 and CDR2 are MGHRA and YSYEKL. V trimming: 3 bases; J trimming: 6 bases; junction bases outside the gene matches: 8. This CDR3 region has 15 residues. In nucleotides, the CDR3 is TGCGCCAGCAGCCATCGGACAGGAGCCGGCAATGAGCAGTTCTTC. This gives the protein CASSHRTGAGNEQFF.

The chain has TRBV29-1 and TRBJ2-4, with D tentatively TRBD1 or TRBD2 (6 bases each). Trimming removed 4 bases from V and 5 bases from J, with 9 bases in between. Germline V gives CDR1 SQVTM, CDR2 ANQGSEA. CDR3 length: 12 amino acids. The CDR3 loop is CSVGRGENIQYF. CDR3 coding DNA: TGCAGCGTTGGGAGGGGGGAAAACATTCAGTACTTC.